The present entry profiles one T cell receptor (beta chain) with its context. The antigen remains undetermined. The V gene's germline CDR1 is SGDLS and CDR2 YYNGEE. The CDR3 has 16 residues. Trimming took 3 bases from V and 6 from J; bases not matched to a gene: 9. The data derive from a study of cytomegalovirus exposure and HLA in healthy donors. Primers for the PCR totalled 60 Vbeta and 13 Jbeta. The table came from immunoSEQ multiplex PCR; TCRdb's copy has only in-frame clones and leaves some out. The data show some 180,000 clones, 77% seen once. Findings and limits, study-wide: Only CMV serostatus was available as immune exposure information.

V is TRBV9 and J is TRBJ2-2; TRBD2 matches 9 bases. The material sequenced was PBMCs. The source is a woman aged 55 to 70 in good health and CMV-seropositive. Here the CDR3 DNA reads TGTGCCAGCAGCGCGTCTAGCGGGAAGGATCCCGGGGAGCTGTTTTTT. Translation gives CASSASSGKDPGELFF.